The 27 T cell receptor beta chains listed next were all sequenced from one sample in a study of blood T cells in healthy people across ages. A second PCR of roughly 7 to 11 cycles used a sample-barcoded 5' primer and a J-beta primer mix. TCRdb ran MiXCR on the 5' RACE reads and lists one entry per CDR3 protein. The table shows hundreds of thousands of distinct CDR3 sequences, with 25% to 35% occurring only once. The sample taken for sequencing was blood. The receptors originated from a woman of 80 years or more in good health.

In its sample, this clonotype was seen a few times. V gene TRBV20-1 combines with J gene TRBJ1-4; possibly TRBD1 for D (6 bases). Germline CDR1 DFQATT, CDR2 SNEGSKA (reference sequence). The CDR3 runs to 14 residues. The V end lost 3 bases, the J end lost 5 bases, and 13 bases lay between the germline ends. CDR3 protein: CSASRGGRNEKLFF. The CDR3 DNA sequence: TGCAGTGCTAGCCGAGGGGGGAGGAATGAAAAACTGTTTTTT.

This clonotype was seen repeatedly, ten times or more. The CDR3 nucleotides are TGTGCCAGCAGCCCACTATGGCGACGGGGGGGCCGTGGGGAGACCCAGTACTTC. This sequence encodes CASSPLWRRGGRGETQYF. This chain links TRBV7-2 with TRBJ2-5; 8 positions match TRBD2. Germline CDR1 reads SGHTA; CDR2 reads FQGNSA. With V trimmed by 5 bases and J by 5 bases, 19 bases remained unmatched. This CDR3 region has 18 residues. The variable domain in full, completed from reference TRBV7-2 and TRBJ2-5, reads GAGVSQSPSNKVTEKGKDVELRCDPISGHTALYWYRQSLGQGLEFLIYFQGNSAPDKSGLPSDRFSAERTGGSVSTLTIQRTQQEDSAVYLCASSPLWRRGGRGETQYFGPGTRLLVL.

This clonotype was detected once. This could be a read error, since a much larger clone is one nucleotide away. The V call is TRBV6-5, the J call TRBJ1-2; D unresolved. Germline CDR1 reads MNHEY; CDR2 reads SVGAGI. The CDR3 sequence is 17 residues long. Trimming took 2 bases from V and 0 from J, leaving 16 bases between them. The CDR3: CASSYVSTGSSNYGYTF. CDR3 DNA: TGTGCCAGCAGTTACGTGAGTACTGGGTCGTCTAACTATGGCTACACCTTC.

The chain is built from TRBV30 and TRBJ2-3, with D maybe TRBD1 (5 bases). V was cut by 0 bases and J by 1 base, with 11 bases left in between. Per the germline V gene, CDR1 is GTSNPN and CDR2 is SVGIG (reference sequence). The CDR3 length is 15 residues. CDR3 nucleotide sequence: TGTGCCTGGAGTGTAGGGGCAGGGCGCACAGATACGCAGTATTTT. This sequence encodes CAWSVGAGRTDTQYF.

The CDR3, as DNA: TGTGCCAACCAACAGGGTTGGAACACTGAAGCTTTCTTT. Protein: CANQQGWNTEAFF. The chain combines TRBV6-6 with TRBJ1-1; TRBD1 is a possible D gene (6 bases). V lost 10 bases to trimming and J lost 1 base, with 13 bases between them. The CDR3 runs 13 residues. The germline gives CDR1 MNHNY, CDR2 SVGAGI (reference sequence).

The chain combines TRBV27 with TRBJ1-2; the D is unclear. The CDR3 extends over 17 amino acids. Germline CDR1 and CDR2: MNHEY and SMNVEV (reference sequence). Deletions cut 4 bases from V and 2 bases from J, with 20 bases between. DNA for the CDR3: TGTGCCAGCAGTTCCTTCCCGGACCAGACGGAAAACTATGGCTACACCTTC. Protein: CASSSFPDQTENYGYTF.

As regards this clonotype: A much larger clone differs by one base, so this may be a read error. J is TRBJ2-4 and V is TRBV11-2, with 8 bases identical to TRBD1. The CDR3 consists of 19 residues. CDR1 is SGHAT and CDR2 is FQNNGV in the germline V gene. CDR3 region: CASTSAGTGSLLAKNIRYF. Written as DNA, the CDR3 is TGTGCCAGCACCTCCGCCGGGACAGGATCCCTCTTAGCCAAAAACATTCGGTACTTC.

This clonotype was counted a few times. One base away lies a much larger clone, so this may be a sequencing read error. The CDR3: CASSRRGGNEKLFF. In DNA form, the CDR3 reads TGTGCCAGCAGCCGCAGGGGGGGCAATGAAAAACTGTTTTTT. V usage is TRBV12-3 or TRBV12-4 and J usage is TRBJ1-4, with 7 bases aligning to TRBD1. The V and J ends lost 6 bases and 5 bases, in that order; junction bases with no gene match: 6. The CDR3 covers 14 residues.

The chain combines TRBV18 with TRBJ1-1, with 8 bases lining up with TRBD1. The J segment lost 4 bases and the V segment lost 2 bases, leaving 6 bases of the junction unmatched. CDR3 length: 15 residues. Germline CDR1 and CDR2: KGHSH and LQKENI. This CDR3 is CASSPTTGVVTEAFF. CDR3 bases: TGTGCCAGCTCACCAACGACAGGGGTGGTCACTGAAGCTTTCTTT.

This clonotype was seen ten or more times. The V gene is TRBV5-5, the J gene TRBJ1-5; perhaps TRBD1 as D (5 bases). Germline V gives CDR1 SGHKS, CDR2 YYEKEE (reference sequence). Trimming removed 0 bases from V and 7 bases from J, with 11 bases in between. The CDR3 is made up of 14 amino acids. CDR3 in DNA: TGTGCCAGCAGCTTGGGACAGAGCTACCAGCCCCAGCATTTT. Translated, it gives CASSLGQSYQPQHF.

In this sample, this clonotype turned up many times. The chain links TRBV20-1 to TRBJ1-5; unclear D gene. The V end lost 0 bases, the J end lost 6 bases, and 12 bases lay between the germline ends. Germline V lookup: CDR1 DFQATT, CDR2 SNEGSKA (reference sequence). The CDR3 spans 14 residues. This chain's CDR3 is CSARDHAPGQPQHF. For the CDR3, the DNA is TGCAGTGCTAGAGATCATGCCCCCGGTCAGCCCCAGCATTTT.

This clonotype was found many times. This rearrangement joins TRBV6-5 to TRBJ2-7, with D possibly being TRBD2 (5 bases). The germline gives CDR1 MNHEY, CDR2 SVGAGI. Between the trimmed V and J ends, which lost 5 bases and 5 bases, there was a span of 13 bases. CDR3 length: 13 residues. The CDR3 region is CASSPTERDEQYF. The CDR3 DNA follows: TGTGCCAGCAGTCCAACCGAGAGGGACGAGCAGTACTTC.

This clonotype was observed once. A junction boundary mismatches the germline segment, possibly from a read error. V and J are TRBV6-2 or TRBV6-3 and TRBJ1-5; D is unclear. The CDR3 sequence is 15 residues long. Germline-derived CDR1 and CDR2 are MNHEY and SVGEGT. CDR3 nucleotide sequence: TGTGCCAGCAGTTACTTGGATGTTGGGAATCAGCCCCTGCATTTT. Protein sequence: CASSYLDVGNQPLHF.

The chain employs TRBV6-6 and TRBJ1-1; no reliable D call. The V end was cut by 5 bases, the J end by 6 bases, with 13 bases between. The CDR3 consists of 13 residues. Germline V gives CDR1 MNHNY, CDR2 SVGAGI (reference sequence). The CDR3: CASSHQEGSEAFF. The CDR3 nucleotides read TGTGCCAGCAGTCATCAGGAGGGCTCTGAAGCTTTCTTT.

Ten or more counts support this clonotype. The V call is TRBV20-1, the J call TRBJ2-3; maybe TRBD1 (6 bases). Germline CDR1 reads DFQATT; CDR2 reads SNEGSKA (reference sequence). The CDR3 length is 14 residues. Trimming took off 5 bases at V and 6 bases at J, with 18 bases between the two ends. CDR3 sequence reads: CSARLGQFGDTQYF. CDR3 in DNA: TGCAGTGCTCGCCTTGGACAGTTCGGGGATACGCAGTATTTT.

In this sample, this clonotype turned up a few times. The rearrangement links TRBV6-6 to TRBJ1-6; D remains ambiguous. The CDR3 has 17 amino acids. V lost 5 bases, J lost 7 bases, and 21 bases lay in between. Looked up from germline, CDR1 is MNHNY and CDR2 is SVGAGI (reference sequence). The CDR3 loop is CASSPRIPRRGNSPLHF. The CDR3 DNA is TGTGCCAGCAGTCCCCGGATCCCAAGGAGAGGGAATTCACCCCTCCACTTT.

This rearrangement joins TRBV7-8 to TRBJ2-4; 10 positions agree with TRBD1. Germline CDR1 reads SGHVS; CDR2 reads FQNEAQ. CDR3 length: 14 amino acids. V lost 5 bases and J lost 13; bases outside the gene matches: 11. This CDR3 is CASSGPGQGFEQYF. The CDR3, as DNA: TGTGCCAGCAGCGGCCCGGGACAGGGGTTTGAGCAGTACTTC.

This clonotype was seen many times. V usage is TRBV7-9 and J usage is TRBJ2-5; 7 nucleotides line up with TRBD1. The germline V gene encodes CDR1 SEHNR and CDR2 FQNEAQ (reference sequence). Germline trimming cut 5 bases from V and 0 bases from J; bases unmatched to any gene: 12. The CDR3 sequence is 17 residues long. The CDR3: CASSPTLRGQYQETQYF. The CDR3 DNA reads TGTGCCAGCAGCCCCACGCTAAGGGGGCAGTACCAAGAGACCCAGTACTTC.

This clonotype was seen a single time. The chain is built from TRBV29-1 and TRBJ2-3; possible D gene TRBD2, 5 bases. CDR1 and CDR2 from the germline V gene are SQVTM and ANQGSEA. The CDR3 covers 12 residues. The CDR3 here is CSARDRRDTQYF. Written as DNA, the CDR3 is TGCAGTGCTAGAGATCGGAGGGATACGCAGTATTTT.

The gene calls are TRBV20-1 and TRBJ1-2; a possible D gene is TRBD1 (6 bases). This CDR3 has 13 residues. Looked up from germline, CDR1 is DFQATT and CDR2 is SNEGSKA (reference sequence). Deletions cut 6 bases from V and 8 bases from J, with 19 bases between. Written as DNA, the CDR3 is TGCAGTGCCCGAAGGTCAGCAGGGGAAGGCTACACCTTC. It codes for CSARRSAGEGYTF.

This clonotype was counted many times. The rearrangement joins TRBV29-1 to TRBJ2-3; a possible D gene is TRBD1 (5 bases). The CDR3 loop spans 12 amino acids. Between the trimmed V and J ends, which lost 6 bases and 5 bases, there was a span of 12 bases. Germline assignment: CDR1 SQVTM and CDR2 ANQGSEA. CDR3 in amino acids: CSVTPQGDTQYF. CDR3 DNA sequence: TGCAGCGTAACTCCCCAGGGAGATACGCAGTATTTT.

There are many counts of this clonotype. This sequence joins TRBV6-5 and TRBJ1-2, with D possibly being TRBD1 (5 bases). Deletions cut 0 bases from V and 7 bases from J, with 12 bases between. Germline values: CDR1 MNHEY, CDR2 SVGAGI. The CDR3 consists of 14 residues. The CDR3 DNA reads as TGTGCCAGCAGTTACTCCGGGGGGAAGGCTGGCTACACCTTC. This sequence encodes CASSYSGGKAGYTF.

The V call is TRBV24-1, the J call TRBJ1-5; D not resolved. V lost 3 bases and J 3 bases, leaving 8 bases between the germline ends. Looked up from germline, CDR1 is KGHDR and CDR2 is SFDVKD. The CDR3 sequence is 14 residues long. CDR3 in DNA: TGTGCCACCAGTGATCCCGGGAACAATCAGCCCCAGCATTTT. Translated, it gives CATSDPGNNQPQHF.

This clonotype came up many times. In nucleotides, the CDR3 is TGTGCCAGCAGCTTCGGACTAGCGGGTGCCGAGCAGTACTTC. Protein product: CASSFGLAGAEQYF. The chain links TRBV5-5 to TRBJ2-7; TRBD2 aligns across 11 bases. Germline loops: CDR1 SGHKS, CDR2 YYEKEE (reference sequence). V trimming: 2 bases; J trimming: 6 bases; junction bases outside the gene matches: 4. The CDR3 consists of 14 residues.

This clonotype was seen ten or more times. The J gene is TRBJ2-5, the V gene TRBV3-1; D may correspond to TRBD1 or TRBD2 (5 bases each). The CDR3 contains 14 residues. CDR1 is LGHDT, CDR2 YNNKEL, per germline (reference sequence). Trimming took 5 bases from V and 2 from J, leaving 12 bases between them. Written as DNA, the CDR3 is TGTGCCAGCAGCAATTTTGGGGGTCAAGAGACCCAGTACTTC. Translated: CASSNFGGQETQYF.

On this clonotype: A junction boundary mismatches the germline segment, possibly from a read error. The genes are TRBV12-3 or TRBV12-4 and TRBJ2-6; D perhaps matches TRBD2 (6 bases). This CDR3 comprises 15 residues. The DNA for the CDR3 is TGCGCCAGCAGGAGGGGCTCCTCTGGGGCCAACGTCCTGACTTTC. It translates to CASRRGSSGANVLTF.

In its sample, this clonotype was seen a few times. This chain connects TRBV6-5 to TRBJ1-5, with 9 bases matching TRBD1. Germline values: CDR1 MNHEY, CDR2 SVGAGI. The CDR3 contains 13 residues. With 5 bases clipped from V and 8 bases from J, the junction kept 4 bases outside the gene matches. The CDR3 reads CASSGTGRKPQHF. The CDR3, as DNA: TGTGCCAGCAGTGGGACAGGGAGAAAGCCCCAGCATTTT.